This T cell receptor beta chain was sequenced for a study of siplizumab effects on memory and regulatory T cells (dated by TCRdb to about 2019). Background on the whole study: The study looked at the effect of siplizumab, an anti-CD2 antibody, on alloreactive T-cell subsets in allogeneic mixed lymphocyte reactions made from human PBMCs. Study-level results and caveats: Whether proliferating Tregs from siplizumab cultures actually had suppressive function was not functionally confirmed. Unstimulated naive T cells appeared more diverse than memory T cells, and naive cells seemed to contribute substantially to the alloresponse. Siplizumab significantly reduced the cumulative frequency of alloreactive sequences traceable to unstimulated CD4+ memory T cells. About 75-96% of proliferating CD4+ or CD8+ clones could not be given a naive or memory phenotype. Because sequences below about 10^-5 frequency were poorly captured, only a minor fraction of alloreactive clones could be mapped to unstimulated subsets. Among mappable alloreactive CD4+ clones, an average Treg-derived fraction of 68.8% was observed with siplizumab, compared with 25% to 30% in control reactions.

The method behind the library was the immunoSEQ multiplex PCR assay. The deep sequencing platform assayed 90,000 to 100,000 TCR templates per sample. Genomic DNA extracted from sorted T cells was the material used for TCRbeta CDR3 sequencing. For the original study's pipeline: The R programming language was used for clonal analysis of the TCRbeta CDR3 data. Alloreactive CD4+ and CD8+ clones were defined by comparing unstimulated samples with post-reaction CFSE-low samples. Regulatory or non-regulatory origin of alloreactive CD4+ clones was assigned by matching sequences to the sorted unstimulated Treg and non-Treg repertoires. TCRdb's version of the immuneACCESS table is confined to in-frame rearrangements and falls short of the full clone set. An unresolved V gene accounts for under half of the shortfall where checked; the remainder is of unknown origin. V and J calls and clone size come straight from that table; D and trimming were deduced from the DNA. Recorded for this sample are 100,000 to 110,000 clones; around 93% of them occurred a single time. The ten largest clonotypes hold about 1.2% of the sample.

Trimming costs V 1 base and J 7 bases, and their ends lie 8 bases apart. Via the germline V gene, CDR1 is SGHTS and CDR2 YDEGEE. There are 13 amino acids in the CDR3, from cysteine to phenylalanine inclusive. Only the CDR3 DNA is retained, 39 bases long and in frame from the first base. Of note for this clone: The antigen it binds to is not known. No base quality information exists; no much larger clone differs at one position.

Sorted unstimulated T cells and proliferating T cells recovered from mixed lymphocyte reactions were subjected to TCRbeta CDR3 sequencing. Fresh whole blood from roughly ten HLA-typed healthy donors served as the source for isolating PBMCs. To map where alloreactive clones came from, CD4+ non-regulatory T cells in the unstimulated state were FACS-sorted. Sequencing was carried out using non-Treg CD4+ T cells sorted from blood. The meaning of the sample's cell subset or site label: FACS-sorted unstimulated CD4+ non-regulatory T cells. The receptor was isolated from a human donor in good health. The chain is assembled from TRBV5-8 and TRBJ2-2; a weak D assignment points to TRBD2 (5 bases agree). The CDR3 corresponds to CASSLSGIGELFF. DNA sequence: TGTGCCAGCAGCTTGTCGGGGATCGGGGAGCTGTTTTTT.